The 2 T cell receptor beta chains presented below share a single source sample, sequenced in a study of Ad26.COV2.S vaccination and SARS-CoV-2 variants (dated by TCRdb to 2020 to 2022). The treatment or condition label of this sample denotes: 15 to 20 received Ad26.COV2.S at low or high dose, single or two shots; roughly 5 received placebo; per-sample allocation not given. For vaccine and placebo recipients, repertoires were sequenced using samples collected on day 63 after the first injection. The library was generated by the immunoSEQ multiplex PCR assay. TCRdb took over this immuneACCESS table, retaining in-frame rearrangements with V and J assigned. Such tables are incomplete; in checked studies, under half of the missing clones stem from an unresolved V gene, and the remainder is unexplained. For this sample the table gives 250,000 or so clones, of which around nine tenths were detected only once. Less than 3.5% of the sample goes to the ten largest clones.

This specimen consisted of peripheral blood, obtained in a trial of Ad26.COV2.S vaccine versus placebo. The receptors originated from a person aged 18-60 years who received the Ad26.COV2.S COVID-19 vaccine or a placebo.

The chain links TRBV29-1 to TRBJ2-5; perhaps TRBD1 as D (5 bases). The V gene's germline CDR1 is SQVTM and CDR2 ANQGSEA. Trimming cost V 2 bases and J 5 bases, with 9 bases left between them. This CDR3 is 12 amino acids long. The CDR3 region has the DNA TGCAGCGTTGAACGACAGAGGGAGACCCAGTACTTC. This translates into CSVERQRETQYF.

This clone was counted once. The rearrangement links TRBV5-1 to TRBJ2-7; 7 bases match TRBD1. In germline, CDR1 is SGHRS, CDR2 YFSETQ. The CDR3 loop spans 13 amino acids. J gave up 0 bases and V 3 bases, and 0 bases lay outside the gene matches. CDR3 coding DNA: TGCGCCAGCAGCTGGGACAGCTCCTACGAGCAGTACTTC. This codes for CASSWDSSYEQYF.